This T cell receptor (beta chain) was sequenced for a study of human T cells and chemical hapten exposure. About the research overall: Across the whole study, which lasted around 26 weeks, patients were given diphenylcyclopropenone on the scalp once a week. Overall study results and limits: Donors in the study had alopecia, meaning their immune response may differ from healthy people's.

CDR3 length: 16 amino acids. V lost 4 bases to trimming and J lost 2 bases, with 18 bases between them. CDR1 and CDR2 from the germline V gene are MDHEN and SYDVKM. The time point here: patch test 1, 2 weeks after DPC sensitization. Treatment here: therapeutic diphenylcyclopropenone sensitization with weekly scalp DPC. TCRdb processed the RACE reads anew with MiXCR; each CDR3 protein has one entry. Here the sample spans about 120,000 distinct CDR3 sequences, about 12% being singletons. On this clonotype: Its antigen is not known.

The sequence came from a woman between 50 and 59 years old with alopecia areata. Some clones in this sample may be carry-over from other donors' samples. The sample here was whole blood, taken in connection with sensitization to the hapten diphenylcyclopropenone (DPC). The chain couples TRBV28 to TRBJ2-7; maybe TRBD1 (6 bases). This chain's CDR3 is CASSWSYRDTTYEQYF. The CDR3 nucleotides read TGTGCCAGCAGTTGGTCCTACCGGGACACCACCTACGAGCAGTACTTC.